This is a list of T cell receptor beta chains from one sample in a study of CD8+ T cells in alopecia areata. Using immunoSEQ multiplex PCR, the repertoire was profiled, and TCRdb retains in-frame clones only, with some absent. The sample has 200,000 or so clones; around 62% are singletons. The source material was CD4+ T cells sorted from blood, sampled at week 0. These receptors came from a human donor with alopecia areata. CDR3s include the opening cysteine and the closing phenylalanine or tryptophan.

>TRBJ2-1|TRBV29-1
CSVEGRLAVYNEQFF
>TRBJ1-5|TRBV29-1
CSVGPGGNQPQHF
>TRBJ2-3|TRBV30
CAGGTSGGGPTQYF
>TRBJ2-7|TRBV6-6
CASSYSTAGGVSEQYF
>TRBJ1-1|TRBV7-9
CASSPGEGRAFF
>TRBJ2-3|TRBV9
CASSEGQGDTQYF
>TRBJ2-7|TRBV29-1
CSVCRWTEGDEQYF
>TRBJ2-3|TRBV5-1
CASSLVSEPTDTQYF
>TRBJ2-1|TRBV7-2
CASSFDGNSYNEQFF
>TRBJ1-2|TRBV18
CASSPNRGPSNYGYTF
>TRBJ2-3|TRBV11-2
CASSPDREDTQYF
>TRBJ2-1|TRBV5-6
CASSPMADRRYNEQFF
>TRBJ2-1|TRBV29-1
CSGTGAYEQFF
>TRBJ1-6|TRBV30
CAWSQGHSPLHF
>TRBJ1-2|TRBV5-1
CASSLNAIGEGHNYGYTF
>TRBJ1-1|TRBV7-9
CASSLPPMTEAFF
>TRBJ2-7|TRBV4-1
CASSHQTAGISSYEQYF
>TRBJ2-1|TRBV7-8
CASSLRASGRPKYNEQFF
>TRBJ1-2|TRBV30
CAWAGGRNGYTF
>TRBJ2-3|TRBV2
CASSERSEDTQYF
>TRBJ2-1|TRBV6-5
CASSGDGSYNEQFF
>TRBJ2-3|TRBV6-6
CASNQGYTDTQYF
>TRBJ2-5|TRBV7-3
CASSYRGTGQETQYF
>TRBJ2-2|TRBV7-9
CASSSTGELFF
>TRBJ1-2|TRBV29-1
CSVQGGSLDYGYTF
>TRBJ1-6|TRBV4-1
CASSQGVSYNSPLHF
>TRBJ2-5|TRBV4-2
CASSQDPGEKTQYF
>TRBJ1-1|TRBV6-1
CASSQDRDLSEAFF
>TRBJ2-1|TRBV5-1
CASSLGGVYNEQFF
>TRBJ1-1|TRBV7-9
CASSLSGTANTEAFF
>TRBJ2-1|TRBV7-6
CASSLDNRNEQFF
>TRBJ1-2|TRBV18
CASSPQGQVTNYGYTF
>TRBJ2-7|TRBV29-1
CSVEETGLGREQYF
>TRBJ1-4|TRBV11-2
CASSGTLIGEKLFF
>TRBJ1-2|TRBV9
CASSVGGQGDYGYTF
>TRBJ2-3|TRBV4-2
CASSQVRDTQYF
>TRBJ1-3|TRBV7-9
CASSPGQRTAGNTIYF